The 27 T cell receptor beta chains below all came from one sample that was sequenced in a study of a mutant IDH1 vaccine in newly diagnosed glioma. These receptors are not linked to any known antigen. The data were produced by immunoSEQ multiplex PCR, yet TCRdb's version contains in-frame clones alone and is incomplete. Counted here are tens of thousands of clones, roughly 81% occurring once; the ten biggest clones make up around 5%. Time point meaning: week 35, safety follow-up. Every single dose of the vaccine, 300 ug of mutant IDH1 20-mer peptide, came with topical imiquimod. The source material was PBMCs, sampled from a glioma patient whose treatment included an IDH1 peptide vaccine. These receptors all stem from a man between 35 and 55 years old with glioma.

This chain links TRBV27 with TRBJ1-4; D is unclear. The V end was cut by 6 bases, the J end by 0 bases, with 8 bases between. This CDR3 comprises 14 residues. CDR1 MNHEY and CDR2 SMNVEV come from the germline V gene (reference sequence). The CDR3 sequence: CASRPFATNEKLFF. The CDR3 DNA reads TGTGCCAGCAGACCTTTTGCAACTAATGAAAAACTGTTTTTT. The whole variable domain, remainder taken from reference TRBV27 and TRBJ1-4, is EAQVTQNPRYLITVTGKKLTVTCSQNMNHEYMSWYRQDPGLGLRQIYYSMNVEVTDKGDVPEGYKVSRKEKRNFPLILESPSPNQTSLYFCASRPFATNEKLFFGSGTQLSVL.

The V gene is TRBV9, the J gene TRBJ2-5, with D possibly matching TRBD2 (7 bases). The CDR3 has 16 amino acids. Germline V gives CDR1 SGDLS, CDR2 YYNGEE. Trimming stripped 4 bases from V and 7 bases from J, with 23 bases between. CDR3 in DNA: TGTGCCAGCAGCCGGGGGGCCTGGCTAGCAGAGGGGACCCAGTACTTC. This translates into CASSRGAWLAEGTQYF.

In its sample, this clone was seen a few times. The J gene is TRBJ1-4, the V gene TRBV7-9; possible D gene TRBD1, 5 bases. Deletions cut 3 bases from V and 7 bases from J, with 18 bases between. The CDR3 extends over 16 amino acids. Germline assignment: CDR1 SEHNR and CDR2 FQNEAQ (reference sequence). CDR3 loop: CASSFRTPGGVEKLFF. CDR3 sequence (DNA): TGTGCCAGCAGCTTCCGGACCCCTGGGGGTGTTGAAAAACTGTTTTTT.

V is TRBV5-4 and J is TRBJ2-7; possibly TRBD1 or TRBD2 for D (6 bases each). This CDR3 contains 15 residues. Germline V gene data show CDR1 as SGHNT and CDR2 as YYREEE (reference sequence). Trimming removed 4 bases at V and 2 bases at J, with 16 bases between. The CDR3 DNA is TGTGCCAGCAGCCGGGAGCAGGGGTTAACCTACGAGCAGTACTTC. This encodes CASSREQGLTYEQYF.

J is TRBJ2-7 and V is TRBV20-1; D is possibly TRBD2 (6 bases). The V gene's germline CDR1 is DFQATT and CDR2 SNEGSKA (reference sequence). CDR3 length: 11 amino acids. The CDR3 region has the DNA TGCAGCGGGACTTCACGCTACGAGCAGTACTTC. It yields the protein CSGTSRYEQYF.

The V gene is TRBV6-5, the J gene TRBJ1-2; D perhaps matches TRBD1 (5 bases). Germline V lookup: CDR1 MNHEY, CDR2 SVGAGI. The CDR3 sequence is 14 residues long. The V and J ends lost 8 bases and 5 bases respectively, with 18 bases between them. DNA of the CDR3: TGTGCCAGCGGGGCAGAGCTAATGGCATATGGCTACACCTTC. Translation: CASGAELMAYGYTF.

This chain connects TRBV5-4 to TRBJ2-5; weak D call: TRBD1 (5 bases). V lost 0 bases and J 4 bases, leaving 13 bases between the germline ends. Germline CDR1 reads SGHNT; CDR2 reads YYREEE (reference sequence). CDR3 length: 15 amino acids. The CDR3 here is CASSLDPFRGETQYF. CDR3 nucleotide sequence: TGTGCCAGCAGCTTGGACCCATTTAGGGGAGAGACCCAGTACTTC.

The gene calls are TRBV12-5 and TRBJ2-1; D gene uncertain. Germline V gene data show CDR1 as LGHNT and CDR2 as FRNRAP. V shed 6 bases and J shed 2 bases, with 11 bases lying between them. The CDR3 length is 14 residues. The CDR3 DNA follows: TGTGCTAGTGGGCCCCAAGCCGCCTACAATGAGCAGTTCTTC. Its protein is CASGPQAAYNEQFF.

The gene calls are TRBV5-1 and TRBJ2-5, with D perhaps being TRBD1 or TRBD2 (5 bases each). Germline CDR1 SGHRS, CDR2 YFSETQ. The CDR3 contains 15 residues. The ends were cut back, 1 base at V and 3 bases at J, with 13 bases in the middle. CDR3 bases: TGCGCCAGCAGCTTGTATCGGGGCGGAGAAGAGACCCAGTACTTC. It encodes CASSLYRGGEETQYF.

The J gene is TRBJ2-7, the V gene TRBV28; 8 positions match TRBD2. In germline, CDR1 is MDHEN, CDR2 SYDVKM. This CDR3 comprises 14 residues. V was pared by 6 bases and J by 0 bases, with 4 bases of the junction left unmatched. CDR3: CASSPTSGSYEQYF. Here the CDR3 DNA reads TGTGCCAGCAGCCCAACTAGCGGCTCCTACGAGCAGTACTTC.

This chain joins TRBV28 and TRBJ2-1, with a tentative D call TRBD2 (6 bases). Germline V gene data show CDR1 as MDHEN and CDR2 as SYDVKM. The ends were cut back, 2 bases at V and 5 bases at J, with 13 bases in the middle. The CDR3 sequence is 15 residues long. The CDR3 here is CASSLAGFKNNEQFF. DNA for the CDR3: TGTGCCAGCAGTTTAGCGGGATTCAAGAACAATGAGCAGTTCTTC.

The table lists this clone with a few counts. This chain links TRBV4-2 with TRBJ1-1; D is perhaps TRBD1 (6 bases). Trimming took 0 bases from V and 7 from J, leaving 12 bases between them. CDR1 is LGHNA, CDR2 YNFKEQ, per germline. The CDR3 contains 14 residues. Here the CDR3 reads CASSQDRRTVEAFF. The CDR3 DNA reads TGTGCCAGCAGCCAAGATCGACGGACAGTTGAAGCTTTCTTT.

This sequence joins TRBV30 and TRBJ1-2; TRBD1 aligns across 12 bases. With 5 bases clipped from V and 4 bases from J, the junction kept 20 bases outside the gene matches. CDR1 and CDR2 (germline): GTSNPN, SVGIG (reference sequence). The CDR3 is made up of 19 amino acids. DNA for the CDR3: TGTGCCTGGCTCCGAACCCACCCCGGGACAGGGGGCGATCTCTATGGCTACACCTTC. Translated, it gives CAWLRTHPGTGGDLYGYTF.

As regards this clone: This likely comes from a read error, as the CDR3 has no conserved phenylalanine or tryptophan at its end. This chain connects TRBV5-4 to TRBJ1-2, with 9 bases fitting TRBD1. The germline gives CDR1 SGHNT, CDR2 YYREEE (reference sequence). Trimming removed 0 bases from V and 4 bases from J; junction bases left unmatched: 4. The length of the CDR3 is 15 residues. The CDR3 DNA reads TGTGCCAGCAGCTTGGGGACAGGGGTCATCTATGGCTACACCCTC. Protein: CASSLGTGVIYGYTL.

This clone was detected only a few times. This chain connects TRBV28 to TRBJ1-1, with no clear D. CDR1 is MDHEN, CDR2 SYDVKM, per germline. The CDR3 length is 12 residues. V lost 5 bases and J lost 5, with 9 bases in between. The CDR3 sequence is CASSRSRTEAFF. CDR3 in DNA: TGTGCCAGCAGTCGCTCGAGGACTGAAGCTTTCTTT.

In nucleotides, the CDR3 is TGCGCCAGCAGTCAATCCCTGACAGGGTGTGAGCAGTTCTTC. Its translation: CASSQSLTGCEQFF. The genes are TRBV23-1 and TRBJ2-1; 7 bases agree with TRBD1. TRBV23-1 belongs to the ORF category, with a function that is uncertain. The CDR3 length is 14 residues. V dropped 0 bases and J dropped 9; count of bases not matched to a gene: 5.

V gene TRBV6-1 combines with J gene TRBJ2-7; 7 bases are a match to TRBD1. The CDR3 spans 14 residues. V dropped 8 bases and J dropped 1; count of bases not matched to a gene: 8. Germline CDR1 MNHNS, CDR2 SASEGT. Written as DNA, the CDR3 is TGTGCCAGCTGTCTAGGGACAGATTCCTACGAGCAGTACTTC. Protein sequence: CASCLGTDSYEQYF.

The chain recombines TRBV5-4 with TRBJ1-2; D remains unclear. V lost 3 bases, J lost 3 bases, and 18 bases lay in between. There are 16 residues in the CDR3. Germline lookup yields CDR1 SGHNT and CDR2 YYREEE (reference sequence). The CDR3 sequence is CASSSPTPAGYYGYTF. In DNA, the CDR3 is TGTGCCAGCAGCTCCCCGACCCCCGCGGGATACTATGGCTACACCTTC.

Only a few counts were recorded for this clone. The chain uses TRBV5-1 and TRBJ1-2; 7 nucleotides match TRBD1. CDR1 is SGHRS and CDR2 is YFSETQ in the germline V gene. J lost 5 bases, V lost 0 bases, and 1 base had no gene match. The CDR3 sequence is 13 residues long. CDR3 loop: CASSLEQGYGYTF. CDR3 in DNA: TGCGCCAGCAGCTTGGAACAGGGGTATGGCTACACCTTC.

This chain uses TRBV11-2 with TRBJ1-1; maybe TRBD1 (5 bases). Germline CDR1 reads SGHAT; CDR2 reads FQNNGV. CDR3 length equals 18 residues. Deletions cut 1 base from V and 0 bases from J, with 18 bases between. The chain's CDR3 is CASSLVGGRGRLNTEAFF. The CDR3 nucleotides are TGTGCCAGCAGCTTAGTAGGAGGGCGGGGCCGCCTGAACACTGAAGCTTTCTTT.

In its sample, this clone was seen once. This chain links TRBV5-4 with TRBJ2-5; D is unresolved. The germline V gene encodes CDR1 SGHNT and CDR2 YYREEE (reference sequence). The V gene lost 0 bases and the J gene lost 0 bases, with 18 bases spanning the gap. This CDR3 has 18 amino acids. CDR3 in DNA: TGTGCCAGCAGCTTGGAAGTTGGTCAGGCTACGTACCAAGAGACCCAGTACTTC. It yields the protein CASSLEVGQATYQETQYF.

CDR3 loop: CASSQRQGRGNQPQHF. The CDR3, as DNA: TGCGCCAGCAGCCAAAGACAGGGCCGGGGCAATCAGCCCCAGCATTTT. This sequence joins TRBV5-1 and TRBJ1-5; TRBD1 agrees at 7 bases. Looked up from germline, CDR1 is SGHRS and CDR2 is YFSETQ. The V and J ends lost 4 bases and 2 bases, in that order; junction bases with no gene match: 9. The CDR3 contains 16 residues.

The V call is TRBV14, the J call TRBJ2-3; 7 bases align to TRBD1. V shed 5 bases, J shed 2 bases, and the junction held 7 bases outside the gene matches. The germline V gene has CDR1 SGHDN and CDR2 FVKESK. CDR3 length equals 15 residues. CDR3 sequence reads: CASSTRQGLTDTQYF. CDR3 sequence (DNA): TGTGCCAGCAGCACCCGACAGGGTCTCACAGATACGCAGTATTTT.

CDR3 protein: CASSLGSSGGHQETQYF. CDR3 sequence (DNA): TGTGCCAGCAGCTTAGGTTCTAGCGGGGGCCACCAAGAGACCCAGTACTTC. This chain joins TRBV11-2 and TRBJ2-5; 10 bases align to TRBD2. V was pared by 1 base and J by 0 bases, with 5 bases of the junction left unmatched. From germline, CDR1 is SGHAT and CDR2 FQNNGV. There are 17 residues in the CDR3.

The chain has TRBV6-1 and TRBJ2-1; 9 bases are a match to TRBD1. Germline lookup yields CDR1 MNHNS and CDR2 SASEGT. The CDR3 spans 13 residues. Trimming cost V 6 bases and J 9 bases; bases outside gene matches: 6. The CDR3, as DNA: TGTGCCAGCAGGAGACAGGGGGAGGGTGAGCAGTTCTTC. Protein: CASRRQGEGEQFF.

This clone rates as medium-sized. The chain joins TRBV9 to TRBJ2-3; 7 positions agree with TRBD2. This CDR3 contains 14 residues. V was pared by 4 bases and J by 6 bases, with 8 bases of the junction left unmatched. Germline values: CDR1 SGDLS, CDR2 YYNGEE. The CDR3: CASSLSGKLDTQYF. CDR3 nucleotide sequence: TGTGCCAGCAGCTTAAGCGGGAAGTTGGATACGCAGTATTTT.

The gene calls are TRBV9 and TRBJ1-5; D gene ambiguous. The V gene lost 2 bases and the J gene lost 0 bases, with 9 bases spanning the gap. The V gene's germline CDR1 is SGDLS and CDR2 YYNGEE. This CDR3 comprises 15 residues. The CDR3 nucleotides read TGTGCCAGCAGCGTCGAGGCTACTAGCAATCAGCCCCAGCATTTT. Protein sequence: CASSVEATSNQPQHF. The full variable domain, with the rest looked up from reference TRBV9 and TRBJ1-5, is DSGVTQTPKHLITATGQRVTLRCSPRSGDLSVYWYQQSLDQGLQFLIQYYNGEERAKGNILERFSAQQFPDLHSELNLSSLELGDSALYFCASSVEATSNQPQHFGDGTRLSIL.